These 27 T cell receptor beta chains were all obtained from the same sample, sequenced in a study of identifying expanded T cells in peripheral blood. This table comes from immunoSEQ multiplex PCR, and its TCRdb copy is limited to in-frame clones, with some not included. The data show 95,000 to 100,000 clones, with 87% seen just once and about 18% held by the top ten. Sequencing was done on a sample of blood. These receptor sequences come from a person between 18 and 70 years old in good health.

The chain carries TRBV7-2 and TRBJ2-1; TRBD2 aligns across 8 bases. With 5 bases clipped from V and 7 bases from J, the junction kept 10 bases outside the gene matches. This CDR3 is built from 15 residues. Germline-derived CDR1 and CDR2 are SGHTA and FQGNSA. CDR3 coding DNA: TGTGCCAGCAGCGAGGGGATAGCGGGGCCGAATGAGCAGTTCTTC. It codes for CASSEGIAGPNEQFF.

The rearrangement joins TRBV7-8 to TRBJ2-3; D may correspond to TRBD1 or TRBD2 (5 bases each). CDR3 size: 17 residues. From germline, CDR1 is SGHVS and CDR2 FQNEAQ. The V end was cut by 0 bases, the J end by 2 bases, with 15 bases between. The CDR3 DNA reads TGTGCCAGCAGCTTAGCGCGTAGGGACCCGTACACAGATACGCAGTATTTT. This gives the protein CASSLARRDPYTDTQYF.

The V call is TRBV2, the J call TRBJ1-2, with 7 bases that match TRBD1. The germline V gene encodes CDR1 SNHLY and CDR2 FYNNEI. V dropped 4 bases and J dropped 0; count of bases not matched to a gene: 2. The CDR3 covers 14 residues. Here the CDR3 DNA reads TGTGCCAGCAGTGCACAGGGGACTAACTATGGCTACACCTTC. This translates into CASSAQGTNYGYTF.

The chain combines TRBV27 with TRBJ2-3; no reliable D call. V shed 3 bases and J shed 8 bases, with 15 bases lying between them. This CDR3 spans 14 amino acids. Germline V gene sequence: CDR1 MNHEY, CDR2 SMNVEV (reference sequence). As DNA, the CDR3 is TGTGCCAGCAGTTTCTCCTCCGGAATCTCTACGCAGTATTTT. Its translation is CASSFSSGISTQYF.

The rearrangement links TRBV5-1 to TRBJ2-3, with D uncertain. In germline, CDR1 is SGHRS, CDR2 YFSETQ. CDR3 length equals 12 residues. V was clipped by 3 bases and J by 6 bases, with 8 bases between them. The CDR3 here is CASSSQGDTQYF. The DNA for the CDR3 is TGCGCCAGCAGCTCGCAAGGCGATACGCAGTATTTT.

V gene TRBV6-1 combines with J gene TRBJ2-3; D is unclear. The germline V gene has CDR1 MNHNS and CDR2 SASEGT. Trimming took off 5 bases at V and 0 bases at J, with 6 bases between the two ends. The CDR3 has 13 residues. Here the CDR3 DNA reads TGTGCCAGCAGTACCACTAGCACAGATACGCAGTATTTT. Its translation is CASSTTSTDTQYF.

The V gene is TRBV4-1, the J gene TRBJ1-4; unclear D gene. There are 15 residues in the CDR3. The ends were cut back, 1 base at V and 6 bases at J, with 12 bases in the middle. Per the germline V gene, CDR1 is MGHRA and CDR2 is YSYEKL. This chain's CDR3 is CASSQATPAYEKLFF. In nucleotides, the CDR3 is TGCGCCAGCAGCCAAGCCACCCCCGCCTATGAAAAACTGTTTTTT.

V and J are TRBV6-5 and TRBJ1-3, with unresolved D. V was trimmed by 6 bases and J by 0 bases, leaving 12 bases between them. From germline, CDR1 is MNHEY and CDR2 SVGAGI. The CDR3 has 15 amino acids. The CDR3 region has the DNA TGTGCCAGCAGACCTCAGGCAAGCTCTGGAAACACCATATATTTT. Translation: CASRPQASSGNTIYF.

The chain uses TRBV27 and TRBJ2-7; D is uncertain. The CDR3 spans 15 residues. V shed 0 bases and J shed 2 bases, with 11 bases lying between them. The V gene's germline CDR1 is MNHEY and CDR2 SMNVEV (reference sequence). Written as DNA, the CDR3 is TGTGCCAGCAGTTTATCGGTTCCCCCAGCCTACGAGCAGTACTTC. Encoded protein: CASSLSVPPAYEQYF.

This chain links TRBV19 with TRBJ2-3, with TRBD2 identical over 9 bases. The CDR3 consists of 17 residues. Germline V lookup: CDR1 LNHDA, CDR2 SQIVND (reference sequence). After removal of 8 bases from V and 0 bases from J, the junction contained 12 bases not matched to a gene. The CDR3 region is CASSERGVVVSTDTQYF. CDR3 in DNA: TGTGCCAGTTCGGAGCGGGGGGTAGTCGTTAGCACAGATACGCAGTATTTT. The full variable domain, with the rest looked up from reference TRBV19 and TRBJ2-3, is DGGITQSPKYLFRKEGQNVTLSCEQNLNHDAMYWYRQDPGQGLRLIYYSQIVNDFQKGDIAEGYSVSREKKESFPLTVTSAQKNPTAFYLCASSERGVVVSTDTQYFGPGTRLTVL.

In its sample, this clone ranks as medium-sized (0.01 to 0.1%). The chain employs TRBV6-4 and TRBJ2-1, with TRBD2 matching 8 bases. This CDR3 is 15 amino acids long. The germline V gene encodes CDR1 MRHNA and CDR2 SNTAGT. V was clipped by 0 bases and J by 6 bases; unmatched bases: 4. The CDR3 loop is CASSDSPGTSNEQFF. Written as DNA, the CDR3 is TGTGCCAGCAGTGACTCGCCCGGGACTAGCAATGAGCAGTTCTTC.

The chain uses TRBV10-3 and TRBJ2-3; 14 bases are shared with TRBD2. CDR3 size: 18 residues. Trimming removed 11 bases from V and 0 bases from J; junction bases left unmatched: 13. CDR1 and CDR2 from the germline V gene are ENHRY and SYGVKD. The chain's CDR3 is CAPPGLTSGGGSTDTQYF. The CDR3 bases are TGTGCCCCCCCCGGTTTGACTAGCGGGGGGGGGAGCACAGATACGCAGTATTTT.

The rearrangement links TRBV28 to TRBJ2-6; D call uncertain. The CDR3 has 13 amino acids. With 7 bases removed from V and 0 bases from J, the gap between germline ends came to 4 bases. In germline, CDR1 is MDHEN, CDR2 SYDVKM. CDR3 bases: TGTGCCAGCACAGCCTCTGGGGCCAACGTCCTGACTTTC. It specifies CASTASGANVLTF.

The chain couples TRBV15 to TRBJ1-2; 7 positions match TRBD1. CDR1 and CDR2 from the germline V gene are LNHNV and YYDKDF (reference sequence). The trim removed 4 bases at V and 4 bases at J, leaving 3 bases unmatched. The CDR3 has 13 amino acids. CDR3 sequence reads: CATSNGQVYGYTF. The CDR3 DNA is TGTGCCACCAGCAACGGACAGGTCTATGGCTACACCTTC.

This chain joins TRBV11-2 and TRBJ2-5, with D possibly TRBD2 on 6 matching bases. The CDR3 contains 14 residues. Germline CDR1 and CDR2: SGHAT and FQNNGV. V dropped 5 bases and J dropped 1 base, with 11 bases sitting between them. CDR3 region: CASSRWGVQETQYF. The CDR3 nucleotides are TGTGCCAGCAGCCGGTGGGGGGTCCAAGAGACCCAGTACTTC.

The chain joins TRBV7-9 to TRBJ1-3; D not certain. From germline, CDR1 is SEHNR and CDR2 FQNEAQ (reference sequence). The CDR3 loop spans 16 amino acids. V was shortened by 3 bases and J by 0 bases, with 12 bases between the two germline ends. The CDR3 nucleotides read TGTGCCAGCAGCTTCCCATCCCTTATCTCTGGAAACACCATATATTTT. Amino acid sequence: CASSFPSLISGNTIYF.

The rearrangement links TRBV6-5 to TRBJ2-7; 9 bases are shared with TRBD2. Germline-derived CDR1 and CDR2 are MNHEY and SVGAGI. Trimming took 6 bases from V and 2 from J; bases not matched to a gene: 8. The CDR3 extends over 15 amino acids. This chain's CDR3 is CASSKVAGGTYEQYF. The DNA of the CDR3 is TGTGCCAGCAGCAAAGTGGCGGGGGGGACCTACGAGCAGTACTTC.

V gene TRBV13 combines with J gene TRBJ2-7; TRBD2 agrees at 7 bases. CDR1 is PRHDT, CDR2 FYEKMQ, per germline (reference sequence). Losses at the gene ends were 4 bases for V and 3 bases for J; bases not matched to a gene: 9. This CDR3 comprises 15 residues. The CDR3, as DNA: TGTGCCAGCAGCTCACGTCTTTGGGGGGGCTACGAGCAGTACTTC. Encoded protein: CASSSRLWGGYEQYF.

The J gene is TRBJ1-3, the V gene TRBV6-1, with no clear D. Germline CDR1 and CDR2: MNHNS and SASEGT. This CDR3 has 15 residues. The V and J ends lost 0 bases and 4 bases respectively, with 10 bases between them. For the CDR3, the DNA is TGTGCCAGCAGTGAAGCTTGGAGTATGGGAAACACCATATATTTT. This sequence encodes CASSEAWSMGNTIYF.

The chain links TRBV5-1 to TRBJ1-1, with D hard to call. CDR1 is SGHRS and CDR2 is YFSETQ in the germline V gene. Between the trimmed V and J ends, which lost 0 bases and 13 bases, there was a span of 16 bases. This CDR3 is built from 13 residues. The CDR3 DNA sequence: TGCGCCAGCAGCTTGGGGCAACGCTTTAGGGTTTTCTTT. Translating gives CASSLGQRFRVFF.

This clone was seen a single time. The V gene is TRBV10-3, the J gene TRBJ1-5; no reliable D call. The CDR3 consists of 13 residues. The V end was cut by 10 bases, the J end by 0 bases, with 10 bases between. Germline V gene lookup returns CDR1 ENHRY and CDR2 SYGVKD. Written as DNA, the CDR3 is TGTGCCACAACGGGAGATAGCAATCAGCCCCAGCATTTT. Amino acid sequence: CATTGDSNQPQHF.

The CDR3 DNA reads TGTGCCAGTATCCGACAGGGTGCTAATGAAAAACTGTTTTTT. This translates into CASIRQGANEKLFF. The J gene is TRBJ1-4, the V gene TRBV19, with 7 bases aligning to TRBD1. Per the germline V gene, CDR1 is LNHDA and CDR2 is SQIVND (reference sequence). J was trimmed by 3 bases and V by 7 bases; bases with no gene match: 5. The CDR3 loop spans 14 amino acids.

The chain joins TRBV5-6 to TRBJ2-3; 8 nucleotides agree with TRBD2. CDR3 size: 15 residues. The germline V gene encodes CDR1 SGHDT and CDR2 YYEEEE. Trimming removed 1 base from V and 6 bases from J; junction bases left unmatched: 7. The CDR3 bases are TGTGCCAGCAGCTTGACTAGCGGAGCTCGGGATACGCAGTATTTT. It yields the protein CASSLTSGARDTQYF.

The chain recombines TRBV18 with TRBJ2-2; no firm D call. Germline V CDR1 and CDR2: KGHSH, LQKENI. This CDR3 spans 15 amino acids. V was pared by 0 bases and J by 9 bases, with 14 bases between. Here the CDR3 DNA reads TGTGCCAGCTCACCACCCCAAAGTGCAGGCCGGGAGCTGTTTTTT. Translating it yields CASSPPQSAGRELFF.

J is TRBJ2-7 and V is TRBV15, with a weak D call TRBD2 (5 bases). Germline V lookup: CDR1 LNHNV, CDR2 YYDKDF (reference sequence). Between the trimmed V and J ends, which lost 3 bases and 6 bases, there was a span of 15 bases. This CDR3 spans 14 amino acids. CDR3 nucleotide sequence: TGTGCCACCAGCAGTCGGGGTGGGGTGGGCGAGCAGTACTTC. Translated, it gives CATSSRGGVGEQYF. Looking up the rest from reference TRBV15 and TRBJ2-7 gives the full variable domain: DAMVIQNPRYQVTQFGKPVTLSCSQTLNHNVMYWYQQKSSQAPKLLFHYYDKDFNNEADTPDNFQSRRPNTSFCFLDIRSPGLGDTAMYLCATSSRGGVGEQYFGPGTRLTVT.

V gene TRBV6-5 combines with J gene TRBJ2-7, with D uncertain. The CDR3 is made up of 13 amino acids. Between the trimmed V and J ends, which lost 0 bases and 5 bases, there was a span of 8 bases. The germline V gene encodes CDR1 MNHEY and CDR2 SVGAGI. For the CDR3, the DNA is TGTGCCAGCAGTTACTCGACGATCCACGAGCAGTACTTC. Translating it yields CASSYSTIHEQYF.

CDR3 region: CASSQGPTRSNQPQHF. The CDR3 nucleotides are TGTGCCAGCAGCCAGGGGCCCACGCGGAGCAATCAGCCCCAGCATTTT. This rearrangement joins TRBV7-2 to TRBJ1-5; a possible D gene is TRBD1 (6 bases). Germline CDR1 SGHTA, CDR2 FQGNSA. The CDR3 is 16 residues long. The V and J ends lost 5 bases and 1 base respectively, with 15 bases between them.